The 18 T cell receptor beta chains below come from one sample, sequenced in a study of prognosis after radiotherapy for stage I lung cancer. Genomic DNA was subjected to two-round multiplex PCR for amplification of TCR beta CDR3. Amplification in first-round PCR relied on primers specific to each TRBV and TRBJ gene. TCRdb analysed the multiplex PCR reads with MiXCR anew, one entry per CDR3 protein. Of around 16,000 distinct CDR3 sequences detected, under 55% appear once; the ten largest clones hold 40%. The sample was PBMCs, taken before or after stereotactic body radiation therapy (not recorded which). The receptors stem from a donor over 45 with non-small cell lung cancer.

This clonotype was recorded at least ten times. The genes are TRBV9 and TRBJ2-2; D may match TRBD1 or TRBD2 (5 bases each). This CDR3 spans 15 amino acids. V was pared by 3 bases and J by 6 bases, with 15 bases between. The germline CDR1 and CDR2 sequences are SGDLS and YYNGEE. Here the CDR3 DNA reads TGTGCCAGCAGCGAACGGGGCCGCCGCCCCGGGGAGCTGTTTTTT. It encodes CASSERGRRPGELFF.

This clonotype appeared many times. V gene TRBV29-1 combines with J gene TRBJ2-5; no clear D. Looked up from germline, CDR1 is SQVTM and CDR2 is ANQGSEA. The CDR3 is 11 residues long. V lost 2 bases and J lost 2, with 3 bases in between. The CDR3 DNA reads TGCAGCGTTGAAAGGCAAGAGACCCAGTACTTC. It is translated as CSVERQETQYF.

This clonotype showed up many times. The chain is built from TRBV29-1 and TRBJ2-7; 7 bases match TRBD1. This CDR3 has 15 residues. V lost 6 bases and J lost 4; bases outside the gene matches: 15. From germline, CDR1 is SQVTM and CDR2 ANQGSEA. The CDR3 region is CSVSTTTGPPYEQYF. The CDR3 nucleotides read TGCAGCGTCTCCACTACGACAGGGCCCCCTTACGAGCAGTACTTC.

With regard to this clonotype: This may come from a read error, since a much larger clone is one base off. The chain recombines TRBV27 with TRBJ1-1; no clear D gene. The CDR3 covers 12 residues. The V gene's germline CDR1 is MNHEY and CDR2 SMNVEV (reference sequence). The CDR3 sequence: CSSSKLGTEAFF. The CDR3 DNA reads TGTTCCAGCAGCAAGCTAGGCACTGAAGCTTTCTTT.

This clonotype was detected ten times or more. The CDR3 sequence is CASSLSTPNQPQHF. CDR3 nucleotides: TGTGCCAGCAGTCTAAGTACTCCCAATCAGCCCCAGCATTTT. The chain joins TRBV12-3 or TRBV12-4 to TRBJ1-5; D is undetermined. The CDR3 totals 14 residues. The V gene lost 5 bases and the J gene lost 3 bases, with 11 bases spanning the gap.

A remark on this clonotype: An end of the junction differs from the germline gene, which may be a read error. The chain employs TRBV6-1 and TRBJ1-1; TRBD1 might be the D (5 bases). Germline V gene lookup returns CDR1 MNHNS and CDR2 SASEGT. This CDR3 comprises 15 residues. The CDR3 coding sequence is TGCGCCAGCAGTGAACGAGGTCTGGGACTGACTGAATCTTTCTTT. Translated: CASSERGLGLTESFF.

The CDR3 region has the DNA TGTGCCAGCAGTTCAAATAGCGGGAACTACAATGAGCAGTTCTTC. Residues: CASSSNSGNYNEQFF. The V and J genes are TRBV6-5 and TRBJ2-1; TRBD2 matches 8 bases. Germline-derived CDR1 and CDR2 are MNHEY and SVGAGI. V shed 4 bases, J shed 3 bases, and the junction held 5 bases outside the gene matches. The CDR3 has 15 residues.

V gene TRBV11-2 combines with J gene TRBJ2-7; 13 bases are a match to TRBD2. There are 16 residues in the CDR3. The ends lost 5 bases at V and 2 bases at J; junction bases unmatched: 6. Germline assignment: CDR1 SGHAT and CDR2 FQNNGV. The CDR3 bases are TGTGCCAGCAGCCGAGCTACTAGCGGGAGGGCCTACGAGCAGTACTTC. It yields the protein CASSRATSGRAYEQYF.

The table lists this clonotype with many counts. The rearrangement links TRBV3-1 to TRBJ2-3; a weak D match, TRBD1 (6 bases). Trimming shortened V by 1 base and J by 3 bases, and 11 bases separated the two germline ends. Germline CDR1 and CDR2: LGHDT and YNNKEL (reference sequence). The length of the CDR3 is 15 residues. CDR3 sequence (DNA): TGTGCCAGCAGCCAAGTAGGGGGTTCGACAGATACGCAGTATTTT. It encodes CASSQVGGSTDTQYF.

The CDR3 bases are TGTGCCAGCAGCGTAGGGGACACAGATACGCAGTATTTT. This sequence encodes CASSVGDTDTQYF. The V call is TRBV12-3 or TRBV12-4, the J call TRBJ2-3, with TRBD1 as a possible D gene (5 bases). The V and J ends lost 6 bases and 2 bases respectively, with 9 bases between them. The CDR3 spans 13 residues.

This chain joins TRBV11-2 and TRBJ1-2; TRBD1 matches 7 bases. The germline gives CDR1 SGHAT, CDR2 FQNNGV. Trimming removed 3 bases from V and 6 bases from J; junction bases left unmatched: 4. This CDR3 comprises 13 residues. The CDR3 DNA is TGTGCCAGCAGCTTCCTACAGGGGAATGGCTACACCTTC. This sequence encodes CASSFLQGNGYTF.

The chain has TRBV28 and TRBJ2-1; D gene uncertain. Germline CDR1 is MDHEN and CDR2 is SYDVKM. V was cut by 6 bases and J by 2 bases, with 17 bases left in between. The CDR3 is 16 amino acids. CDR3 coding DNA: TGTGCCAGCAGCGCAGCCGGGTCGAAAGCCTACAATGAGCAGTTCTTC. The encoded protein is CASSAAGSKAYNEQFF.

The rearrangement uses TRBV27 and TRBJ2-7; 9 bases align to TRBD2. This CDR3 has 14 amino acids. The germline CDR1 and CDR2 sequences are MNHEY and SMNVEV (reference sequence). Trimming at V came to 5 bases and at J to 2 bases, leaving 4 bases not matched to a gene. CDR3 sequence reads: CASSPGLAAYEQYF. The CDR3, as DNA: TGTGCCAGCAGTCCGGGACTAGCAGCCTACGAGCAGTACTTC.

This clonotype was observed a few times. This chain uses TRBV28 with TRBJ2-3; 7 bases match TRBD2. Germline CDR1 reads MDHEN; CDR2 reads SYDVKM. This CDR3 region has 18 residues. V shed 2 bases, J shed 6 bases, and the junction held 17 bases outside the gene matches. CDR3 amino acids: CASSLHPAGTQSWDTQYF. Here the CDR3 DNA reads TGTGCCAGCAGTTTACACCCAGCGGGAACACAAAGTTGGGATACGCAGTATTTT.

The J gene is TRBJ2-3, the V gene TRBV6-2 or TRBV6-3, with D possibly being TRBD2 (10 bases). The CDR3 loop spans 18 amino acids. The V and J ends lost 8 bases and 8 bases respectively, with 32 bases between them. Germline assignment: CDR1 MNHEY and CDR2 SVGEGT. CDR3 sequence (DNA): TGTGCCAGCGGACCACAGGGGGCTCTAGCGGGGGCAGGAGGTACGCAGTATTTT. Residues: CASGPQGALAGAGGTQYF.

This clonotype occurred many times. CDR3 region: CASSLEQPTDTQYF. For the CDR3, the DNA is TGCGCCAGCAGCTTGGAACAGCCAACAGATACGCAGTATTTT. This rearrangement joins TRBV5-1 to TRBJ2-3; D unclear. The CDR3 sequence is 14 residues long. The V end lost 0 bases, the J end lost 3 bases, and 8 bases lay between the germline ends. Germline CDR1 is SGHRS and CDR2 is YFSETQ. Looking up the rest from reference TRBV5-1 and TRBJ2-3 gives the full variable domain: KAGVTQTPRYLIKTRGQQVTLSCSPISGHRSVSWYQQTPGQGLQFLFEYFSETQRNKGNFPGRFSGRQFSNSRSEMNVSTLELGDSALYLCASSLEQPTDTQYFGPGTRLTVL.

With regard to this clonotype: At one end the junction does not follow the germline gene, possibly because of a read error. The CDR3 spells CASSPSNTGELFF. CDR3 bases: TGTGCCAGCAGTCCTTCGAATACCGGTGAGCTGTTTTTT. V usage is TRBV6-4 and J usage is TRBJ2-2; no clear D gene. CDR3 size: 13 residues. Germline CDR1 is MRHNA and CDR2 is SNTAGT.

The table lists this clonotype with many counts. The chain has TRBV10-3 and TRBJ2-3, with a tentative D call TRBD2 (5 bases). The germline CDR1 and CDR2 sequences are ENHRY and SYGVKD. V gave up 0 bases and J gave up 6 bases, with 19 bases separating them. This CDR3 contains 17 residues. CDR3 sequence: CAISESAAVVVRDTQYF. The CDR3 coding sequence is TGTGCCATCAGTGAGTCTGCAGCGGTTGTAGTTCGGGATACGCAGTATTTT.